The T cell receptor beta chain under discussion was sequenced for a study of CD8+CD57+ T cells in acquired aplastic anemia. Study information: Roughly 3.2 ug was the average amount of DNA from sorted CD4+ and CD8+ cells. Points from the study as a whole: Researchers report that approximately 28 CD8+ CDR3 sequences appeared in both patients and controls.

Genomic DNA was employed as the template in profiling TCR beta VDJ and CDR3. TCRdb reanalysed the reads using MiXCR and keeps one entry per CDR3 protein. The sample yields 150,000 to 200,000 distinct CDR3 sequences, nearly 50% seen once. Sequenced patients had shown CD8+CD57+ cell expansion by flow cytometry. Ten or more counts support this clonotype. The antigen remains unidentified. The source is a human donor with aplastic anemia. Sequencing was performed on sorted CD4+, CD8+, or CD8+CD57+ T cells (not recorded which) from PBMCs.

The CDR3 reads CSASRMGRARQGGTEAFF. CDR3 in DNA: TGCAGTGCTTCCCGCATGGGAAGGGCCCGCCAGGGAGGCACTGAAGCTTTCTTT. This rearrangement joins TRBV20-1 to TRBJ1-1; maybe TRBD1 (5 bases). The CDR3 is 18 amino acids. Germline V gene lookup returns CDR1 DFQATT and CDR2 SNEGSKA (reference sequence). Between the trimmed V and J ends, which lost 5 bases and 4 bases, there was a span of 29 bases.